Ten or more counts support the clone carrying this TCR beta chain. Its cognate antigen is unknown. The CDR3 runs 17 residues. Trimming shortened V by 2 bases and J by 1 base, and 12 bases separated the two germline ends. Per germline, CDR1 SNHLY and CDR2 FYNNEI. The PBMCs originated from more than 8 ml of fresh peripheral blood. The sample originates from a study of Graves' ophthalmopathy and Graves' hyperthyroidism. Overall study context: Peripheral blood was gathered at first diagnosis, ahead of any treatment whatsoever.

The authors amplified TCR beta CDR3 regions, and they did so from RNA transcripts for repertoire sequencing. The authors performed first-round RT-PCR with HTBI primers and then a second-round multiplex PCR. MiXCR was run by TCRdb on the multiplex PCR reads, yielding one entry per CDR3 protein. Altogether 500,000 to 800,000 distinct CDR3 sequences are present, just over 40% being singletons, with the ten largest covering over 2.5%. General study points: The blood repertoire also included most expanded thyroid clonotypes above 0.001 frequency.

The specimen was peripheral blood. The V and J genes are TRBV2 and TRBJ2-6; D possibly corresponds to TRBD2 (5 bases). This sequence was found in an adult man with Graves' ophthalmopathy. The CDR3 DNA follows: TGTGCCAGCAGTGAAATTGGGAGCGGTTCTGGGGCCAACGTCCTGACTTTC. Translating gives CASSEIGSGSGANVLTF.